This T cell receptor (beta chain) derives from a study of T cell responses to AZD1222 COVID-19 vaccine. Study-wide findings and caveats: Seropositive at baseline were only a handful of AZD1222 recipients.

Germline CDR1 reads LNHDA; CDR2 reads SQIVND (reference sequence). CDR3 length: 15 residues. Trimming took off 4 bases at V and 0 bases at J, with 10 bases between the two ends. Sequencing used immunoSEQ multiplex PCR; TCRdb keeps in-frame clones, though not all of them. This sample has 70,000 to 90,000 clones, with more than 90% found just once. Of note for this clone: The antigen is unknown.

This rearrangement joins TRBV19 to TRBJ1-5; no firm D call. The TCR originated in an adult in good health. Source: peripheral blood, taken on day 0 of AZD1222 vaccination. The CDR3 DNA reads TGTGCCAGTAGTAGTGGAGCCAATAGCAATCAGCCCCAGCATTTT. Translated: CASSSGANSNQPQHF.